Given below is one TCR beta chain in context. This clonotype was picked up a small number of times. Which antigen it targets is not known. No base quality values were provided; no much bigger clone lies one nucleotide off. The sample's treatment or condition label is to be understood as: live attenuated yellow fever vaccine strain. At each blood-draw timepoint, two biological replicates of bulk PBMCs were collected. PBMCs were isolated from peripheral blood using a standard Ficoll-Paque protocol. TriZol was used to extract RNA from bulk PBMCs, CD4 and CD8 fractions, and dextramer-positive and dextramer-negative fractions. TCR cDNA was synthesized by 5'RACE template switching, through which a universal primer site and unique molecular identifiers were introduced. cDNA synthesis was primed from both the TCR alpha and TCR beta constant segments. Two PCR steps were used to amplify libraries, with sample barcodes and sequencing adapters being added in the second step. Sequencing of the libraries was done on either Illumina HiSeq 2500 (2x100 bp) or NovaSeq (2x150 bp). The authors' pipeline ran thus. Reads were demultiplexed and collapsed into UMI consensus sequences with MIGEC, and V(D)J alignment was performed with MiXCR. Vaccine-responding clonotypes were identified with edgeR using replicate PBMC samples, with FDR below 0.01 and a log2 fold change above 5 up to day 15 being required. Bulk clonotypes were assigned CD4 or CD8 identity according to which sequenced CD4 or CD8 repertoire held them at higher abundance. The raw public data were reprocessed by TCRdb itself: fastp quality trimming at Q25, MiXCR clonotype calling, in-frame beta chains only. For every CDR3 protein sequence, its rows merge into one entry that carries the most common genes and DNA. TCRdb, not the authors, supplied the V and J calls. The sample contains 450,000 to 550,000 distinct CDR3 sequences, 21% of them found a single time. The ten most abundant clones make up less than 20% of the sample.

This specimen comes from a study of T cells after yellow fever vaccination (dated by TCRdb to 2018 to 2020). At the level of the whole study: Libraries from fractions with low cell numbers were prepared with the SMART-Seq v4 Ultra Low Input RNA kit. To follow T-cell clones before and after both primary and booster YFV17D yellow fever vaccination, bulk TCR alpha and beta repertoires underwent longitudinal sequencing. Blood was drawn at multiple timepoints before and after primary and secondary immunization, with bulk PBMC replicates and cell subsets isolated. Two healthy male donors made up the cohort, one aged 18 to 29 years and the other aged 30 to 39 years.

Summary of the overall study and its limitations: Computational filtering was needed because FACS-sorted repertoires could contain abundant contaminating clonotypes from the bulk population. Compared with the primary T-cell response, the secondary T-cell response was weaker but faster, peaking on day 5 rather than day 15. A small fraction of clonotypes showed up in both the CD4 and CD8 compartments, probably as a result of convergent recombination. The study included only a couple of donors, which limits how far the findings can be generalized. After the booster, most clones that had expanded after primary vaccination were detected again (around 96% of CD4 and 88% of CD8), suggesting broad maintenance of memory.

Trimming removed 4 bases from V and 5 bases from J, leaving 8 bases between the germline ends. The CDR3 covers 12 residues, taking in both the cysteine and the phenylalanine. CDR3 DNA is the only sequence kept; it has 36 bases, read in frame from the first base. CDR1 SNHLY and CDR2 FYNNEI are derived from the germline V gene. Material: PBMCs, obtained roughly 20 days after the first yellow fever vaccination. This receptor was taken from a man younger than 30 who received the YFV17D yellow fever vaccine. The sequence joins TRBV2 to TRBJ2-5; a confident D gene designation cannot be given. The nucleotide sequence is TGTGCCAGCAGTGTTGTAACGGAGACCCAGTACTTC. This translates into CASSVVTETQYF.